The 32 T cell receptor beta chains below come from one sample, sequenced in a study of graft-versus-host responses after intestinal transplantation. No antigens are known for them. Sequenced by immunoSEQ multiplex PCR; TCRdb stores in-frame clones only, minus some. The sample has 100,000 to 120,000 clones, just under 95% seen once. The source was unstimulated CD8+ T cells sorted from spleen or lymph node cells, collected before intestinal transplant. The receptors here all came from a human donor who received an intestinal transplant.

This clone occurred a few times. CDR3 DNA: TGTGCCAGTACGTGGGGAGGCACAGATACGCAGTATTTT. Amino acids: CASTWGGTDTQYF. V is TRBV19 and J is TRBJ2-3; TRBD2 is a possible D gene (5 bases). The V end lost 7 bases, the J end lost 1 base, and 9 bases lay between the germline ends. The CDR3 extends over 13 amino acids. CDR1 is LNHDA, CDR2 SQIVND, per germline (reference sequence).

V gene TRBV28 combines with J gene TRBJ2-7; 12 nucleotides match TRBD2. Germline trimming cut 3 bases from V and 2 bases from J; bases unmatched to any gene: 8. The CDR3 runs 17 residues. The germline V gene has CDR1 MDHEN and CDR2 SYDVKM. The CDR3 spells CASSLTSGRKNPYEQYF. CDR3 nucleotide sequence: TGTGCCAGCAGTTTGACTAGCGGGAGAAAAAACCCCTACGAGCAGTACTTC.

The J gene is TRBJ2-1, the V gene TRBV9; maybe TRBD2 (6 bases). V was pared by 0 bases and J by 0 bases, with 13 bases between. The CDR3 extends over 17 amino acids. Germline-derived CDR1 and CDR2 are SGDLS and YYNGEE. CDR3 residues: CASSVEDAGFSYNEQFF. DNA of the CDR3: TGTGCCAGCAGCGTAGAGGATGCGGGATTCTCCTACAATGAGCAGTTCTTC.

V usage is TRBV6-1 and J usage is TRBJ2-6; D is uncertain. Looked up from germline, CDR1 is MNHNS and CDR2 is SASEGT. Between the trimmed V and J ends, which lost 1 base and 2 bases, there was a span of 3 bases. The CDR3 runs 14 residues. CDR3 in DNA: TGTGCCAGCAGTGAAGGGCCTGGGGCCAACGTCCTGACTTTC. It yields the protein CASSEGPGANVLTF.

V gene TRBV29-1 combines with J gene TRBJ1-1; D gene ambiguous. Deletions cut 1 base from V and 5 bases from J, with 8 bases between. CDR3 length: 12 amino acids. The germline gives CDR1 SQVTM, CDR2 ANQGSEA. The CDR3 sequence: CSVEGGDTEAFF. In DNA form, the CDR3 reads TGCAGCGTTGAAGGGGGTGATACTGAAGCTTTCTTT.

This chain links TRBV5-1 with TRBJ2-1; D is unclear. Germline V gene data show CDR1 as SGHRS and CDR2 as YFSETQ. Trimming shortened V by 5 bases and J by 3 bases, and 18 bases separated the two germline ends. This CDR3 region has 16 residues. CDR3 sequence: CASSSLTGTYYNEQFF. The CDR3 region has the DNA TGCGCCAGCAGTTCCTTGACCGGAACTTACTACAATGAGCAGTTCTTC.

This chain joins TRBV19 and TRBJ2-3; the match to TRBD2 covers 10 bases. The CDR3 has 15 amino acids. Germline V gene lookup returns CDR1 LNHDA and CDR2 SQIVND (reference sequence). The J segment lost 3 bases and the V segment lost 5 bases, leaving 5 bases of the junction unmatched. CDR3: CASSPGTSVTDTQYF. The CDR3 DNA reads as TGTGCCAGTAGTCCAGGGACTAGCGTTACAGATACGCAGTATTTT.

This clone has a single count. The chain combines TRBV4-1 with TRBJ2-5; D unresolved. CDR1 MGHRA and CDR2 YSYEKL come from the germline V gene. V lost 0 bases, J lost 4 bases, and 9 bases lay in between. The CDR3 spans 14 residues. CDR3 region: CASSQDTGGETQYF. CDR3 nucleotides: TGCGCCAGCAGCCAAGATACCGGTGGAGAGACCCAGTACTTC.

The genes are TRBV6-1 and TRBJ1-1, with D unclear. Germline V CDR1 and CDR2: MNHNS, SASEGT. V dropped 6 bases and J dropped 0 bases, with 14 bases sitting between them. This CDR3 contains 15 residues. This CDR3 reads CASSLQPTVNTEAFF. For the CDR3, the DNA is TGTGCCAGCAGCCTGCAGCCTACTGTGAACACTGAAGCTTTCTTT.

This clone has just one count. The chain links TRBV11-2 to TRBJ2-7; tentatively, D is TRBD1 (6 bases). The CDR3 is 13 amino acids. Trimming took 4 bases from V and 2 from J, leaving 9 bases between them. The germline gives CDR1 SGHAT, CDR2 FQNNGV. DNA of the CDR3: TGTGCCAGCAGCTACAGGGCACCCTACGAGCAGTACTTC. Translation: CASSYRAPYEQYF. Variable domain in full (rest from reference TRBV11-2 and TRBJ2-7): EAGVAQSPRYKIIEKRQSVAFWCNPISGHATLYWYQQILGQGPKLLIQFQNNGVVDDSQLPKDRFSAERLKGVDSTLKIQPAKLEDSAVYLCASSYRAPYEQYFGPGTRLTVT.

The chain has TRBV4-1 and TRBJ2-7, with unresolved D. This CDR3 region has 11 residues. V dropped 3 bases and J dropped 6 bases, with 6 bases sitting between them. Germline CDR1 is MGHRA and CDR2 is YSYEKL. The CDR3, as DNA: TGCGCCAGCAGCCAGGGTCTCGAGCAGTACTTC. It translates to CASSQGLEQYF.

The rearrangement joins TRBV2 to TRBJ2-1; 9 bases are shared with TRBD1. CDR1 is SNHLY and CDR2 is FYNNEI in the germline V gene. Unmatched junction bases numbered 5, after V lost 0 bases and J lost 5 bases. The CDR3 has 16 residues. CDR3 region: CASSEAFGTGNNEQFF. Here the CDR3 DNA reads TGTGCCAGCAGTGAAGCCTTTGGGACAGGGAACAATGAGCAGTTCTTC.

The V gene is TRBV20-1, the J gene TRBJ2-7, with D hard to call. V lost 8 bases and J lost 3, with 11 bases in between. Germline values: CDR1 DFQATT, CDR2 SNEGSKA (reference sequence). This CDR3 is built from 11 residues. The CDR3 sequence: CSWADSYEQYF. The CDR3 DNA sequence: TGCAGTTGGGCGGATAGCTACGAGCAGTACTTC.

V usage is TRBV12-5 and J usage is TRBJ1-2; the D gene is possibly TRBD1 (6 bases). Germline CDR1 LGHNT, CDR2 FRNRAP. V lost 5 bases and J lost 6, with 13 bases in between. This CDR3 has 13 residues. The CDR3 bases are TGTGCTAGTGGTGGGGGGGACACCAATGGCTACACCTTC. Its translation: CASGGGDTNGYTF.

This chain connects TRBV4-2 to TRBJ2-7; no clear D. V lost 0 bases and J 4 bases, leaving 10 bases between the germline ends. CDR1 and CDR2 from the germline V gene are LGHNA and YNFKEQ. The CDR3 totals 14 residues. Here the CDR3 DNA reads TGTGCCAGCAGCCAAGAACAAGCTTTATACGAGCAGTACTTC. Translated, it gives CASSQEQALYEQYF.

This chain joins TRBV27 and TRBJ1-5; no definite D call. Germline V gene lookup returns CDR1 MNHEY and CDR2 SMNVEV (reference sequence). The CDR3 consists of 17 residues. The ends were cut back, 5 bases at V and 0 bases at J, with 17 bases in the middle. The CDR3 sequence: CASSPPTPENSNQPQHF. Written as DNA, the CDR3 is TGTGCCAGCAGTCCCCCAACACCAGAGAATAGCAATCAGCCCCAGCATTTT.

CDR3 sequence: CASSLVVRQGLNQPQHF. The CDR3 DNA sequence: TGTGCCAGCAGCTTAGTAGTGAGACAGGGGCTTAATCAGCCCCAGCATTTT. V usage is TRBV7-9 and J usage is TRBJ1-5; the match to TRBD1 covers 8 bases. Germline V gene lookup returns CDR1 SEHNR and CDR2 FQNEAQ (reference sequence). The J segment lost 4 bases and the V segment lost 1 base, leaving 9 bases of the junction unmatched. The CDR3 sequence is 17 residues long.

This rearrangement joins TRBV6-5 to TRBJ2-7; TRBD2 might be the D (6 bases). CDR3 size: 14 residues. The germline gives CDR1 MNHEY, CDR2 SVGAGI. The germline V and J ends were trimmed by 6 bases and 3 bases, with 15 bases remaining between them. The CDR3 reads CASSRDSEIYEQYF. The DNA of the CDR3 is TGTGCCAGCAGCCGGGACTCGGAGATCTACGAGCAGTACTTC.

The chain links TRBV9 to TRBJ2-5; no clear D. The germline V gene encodes CDR1 SGDLS and CDR2 YYNGEE. The V end was cut by 0 bases, the J end by 4 bases, with 10 bases between. This CDR3 has 14 residues. CDR3 amino acids: CASSVVPGGETQYF. The CDR3 bases are TGTGCCAGCAGCGTAGTGCCAGGTGGAGAGACCCAGTACTTC. The full variable domain, in which reference TRBV9 and TRBJ2-5 provide the parts outside the CDR3, is DSGVTQTPKHLITATGQRVTLRCSPRSGDLSVYWYQQSLDQGLQFLIQYYNGEERAKGNILERFSAQQFPDLHSELNLSSLELGDSALYFCASSVVPGGETQYFGPGTRLLVL.

The chain recombines TRBV10-3 with TRBJ2-5, with D uncertain. The assigned J gene may be wrong: the sequence end matches TRBJ2-7 better. The CDR3 consists of 13 residues. CDR1 and CDR2 from the germline V gene are ENHRY and SYGVKD. The CDR3 here is CAISEGISFEQYF. In DNA form, the CDR3 reads TGTGCCATCAGTGAGGGGATATCTTTCGAGCAGTACTTC.

This sequence joins TRBV27 and TRBJ2-1; D tentatively fits TRBD1 or TRBD2 (7 bases each). Trimming cost V 4 bases and J 5 bases, with 15 bases left between them. CDR1 MNHEY and CDR2 SMNVEV come from the germline V gene (reference sequence). This CDR3 is built from 15 residues. CDR3 loop: CASSYQGGRDNEQFF. In DNA, the CDR3 is TGTGCCAGCAGTTACCAGGGGGGGAGGGACAATGAGCAGTTCTTC.

Points on this clone: Other DNA sequences in this specimen translate into the identical CDR3. The chain is built from TRBV6-5 and TRBJ1-2; D unresolved. CDR3 length: 15 residues. CDR1 is MNHEY and CDR2 is SVGAGI in the germline V gene. V lost 0 bases and J 0 bases, leaving 8 bases between the germline ends. The CDR3 protein is CASSYSPGANYGYTF. The DNA for the CDR3 is TGTGCCAGCAGTTACTCTCCGGGAGCTAACTATGGCTACACCTTC.

The V gene is TRBV28, the J gene TRBJ1-1, with D unresolved. Trimming stripped 5 bases from V and 2 bases from J, with 18 bases between. Germline CDR1 MDHEN, CDR2 SYDVKM. The CDR3 is made up of 16 amino acids. The CDR3 protein is CASSPLPWTANTEAFF. CDR3 DNA: TGTGCCAGCAGTCCCCTCCCATGGACTGCTAACACTGAAGCTTTCTTT.

In its sample, this clone was seen once. The chain uses TRBV30 and TRBJ2-7; D remains ambiguous. Per the germline V gene, CDR1 is GTSNPN and CDR2 is SVGIG (reference sequence). V dropped 0 bases and J dropped 5 bases, with 8 bases sitting between them. This CDR3 spans 12 amino acids. The CDR3, as DNA: TGTGCCTGGAGTGTAATGGTCCACGAGCAGTACTTC. Its translation is CAWSVMVHEQYF. Complete variable domain (other parts from reference TRBV30 and TRBJ2-7): SQTIHQWPATLVQPVGSPLSLECTVEGTSNPNLYWYRQAAGRGLQLLFYSVGIGQISSEVPQNLSASRPQDRQFILSSKKLLLSDSGFYLCAWSVMVHEQYFGPGTRLTVT.

The V gene is TRBV6-6, the J gene TRBJ2-3, with D unclear. V lost 0 bases and J lost 3, with 7 bases in between. Germline V gene sequence: CDR1 MNHNY, CDR2 SVGAGI (reference sequence). The CDR3 is 14 residues long. The CDR3 coding sequence is TGTGCCAGCAGTTACTCGGGCGGAACAGATACGCAGTATTTT. Translated: CASSYSGGTDTQYF.

This chain connects TRBV4-1 to TRBJ2-7; 7 bases fit TRBD2. V gave up 5 bases and J gave up 7 bases; unmatched junction bases: 8. CDR3 length equals 13 residues. Germline V gene lookup returns CDR1 MGHRA and CDR2 YSYEKL. The CDR3 DNA reads as TGCGCCAGCAGCGTGGGAGGGCCGGGGGAGCAGTACTTC. This codes for CASSVGGPGEQYF.

The rearrangement joins TRBV13 to TRBJ1-4, with 11 bases aligning to TRBD1. This CDR3 spans 18 amino acids. V dropped 2 bases and J dropped 8; count of bases not matched to a gene: 13. In germline, CDR1 is PRHDT, CDR2 FYEKMQ (reference sequence). CDR3 bases: TGTGCCAGCAGCTTATTCTCGGACAGGGGGCGCGGGACGGAAAAACTGTTTTTT. It yields the protein CASSLFSDRGRGTEKLFF.

The chain recombines TRBV9 with TRBJ2-3, with D perhaps matching TRBD1 (6 bases). CDR3 length: 14 residues. In germline, CDR1 is SGDLS, CDR2 YYNGEE. With 0 bases removed from V and 5 bases from J, the gap between germline ends came to 10 bases. The CDR3 DNA reads as TGTGCCAGCAGCGTAGGGGGGCTTGGAGATACGCAGTATTTT. Amino acids: CASSVGGLGDTQYF.

The V gene is TRBV7-9, the J gene TRBJ2-5, with TRBD1 identical over 8 bases. CDR3 length equals 17 residues. With V trimmed by 0 bases and J by 1 base, 7 bases remained unmatched. Germline V gene sequence: CDR1 SEHNR, CDR2 FQNEAQ (reference sequence). CDR3: CASSLAGAGGLQETQYF. The CDR3 region has the DNA TGTGCCAGCAGCTTAGCGGGGGCAGGGGGCCTCCAAGAGACCCAGTACTTC.

The CDR3 protein is CASSTSTGGYEQYF. CDR3 nucleotide sequence: TGTGCCAGTAGTACGTCAACAGGGGGGTACGAGCAGTACTTC. J is TRBJ2-7 and V is TRBV19; 8 bases fit TRBD1. Germline V gene sequence: CDR1 LNHDA, CDR2 SQIVND (reference sequence). V lost 4 bases to trimming and J lost 4 bases; unmatched junction nucleotides: 6. The CDR3 sequence is 14 residues long.

The rearrangement links TRBV13 to TRBJ2-1; 10 nucleotides match TRBD2. With V trimmed by 9 bases and J by 8 bases, 13 bases remained unmatched. The germline V gene encodes CDR1 PRHDT and CDR2 FYEKMQ (reference sequence). The CDR3 loop spans 15 amino acids. The CDR3 DNA follows: TGTGCCAGTGCCAGCGTCCTAGCGGGAGACCATGAGCAGTTCTTC. It translates to CASASVLAGDHEQFF. The complete variable domain, with remaining parts taken from reference TRBV13 and TRBJ2-1, reads AAGVIQSPRHLIKEKRETATLKCYPIPRHDTVYWYQQGPGQDPQFLISFYEKMQSDKGSIPDRFSAQQFSDYHSELNMSSLELGDSALYFCASASVLAGDHEQFFGPGTRLTVL.

This clone came up once. V is TRBV19 and J is TRBJ2-5; D uncertain. V shed 4 bases and J shed 5 bases, with 5 bases lying between them. Germline V gene data show CDR1 as LNHDA and CDR2 as SQIVND (reference sequence). This CDR3 region has 11 residues. The CDR3 sequence is CASSNGETQYF. CDR3 DNA: TGTGCCAGTAGTAATGGGGAGACCCAGTACTTC.